The 22 T cell receptor beta chains below were found in one sample sequenced in a study of CD8 T cells in ankylosing spondylitis. In TCRdb, the 5' RACE reads were re-called with MiXCR into one record per CDR3 protein. Among 250,000 or so distinct CDR3 sequences listed, under 30% were seen once. The sample comprised blood, either unsorted or a sorted T cell fraction (not recorded which). Every receptor here comes from a male donor with ankylosing spondylitis or in good health (not recorded which).

This clonotype occurred a few times. J is TRBJ1-2 and V is TRBV5-1, with D possibly being TRBD1 (5 bases). This CDR3 has 15 residues. CDR1 is SGHRS, CDR2 YFSETQ, per germline. V lost 0 bases to trimming and J lost 5 bases, with 14 bases between them. The CDR3: CASSLEGTIGYGYTF. The CDR3 DNA follows: TGCGCCAGCAGCTTGGAAGGGACCATAGGTTATGGCTACACCTTC.

The table lists this clonotype with a few counts. V is TRBV29-1 and J is TRBJ2-7, with D perhaps TRBD1 (6 bases). Germline V gene data show CDR1 as SQVTM and CDR2 as ANQGSEA. The length of the CDR3 is 13 residues. V was pared by 6 bases and J by 3 bases, with 15 bases between. This chain's CDR3 is CSVQQGFGYEQYF. In nucleotides, the CDR3 is TGCAGCGTCCAACAGGGTTTCGGCTACGAGCAGTACTTC.

Only a few counts were recorded for this clonotype. The chain carries TRBV25-1 and TRBJ2-4, with TRBD2 as a possible D gene (6 bases). V lost 1 base and J 8 bases, leaving 15 bases between the germline ends. This CDR3 is built from 15 residues. The V gene's germline CDR1 is MGHDK and CDR2 SYGVNS. The CDR3 DNA reads as TGTGCCAGCAGTGAATTCAGGGCGGGGTCGGACATTCAGTACTTC. Protein product: CASSEFRAGSDIQYF.

The chain is built from TRBV20-1 and TRBJ2-2; 14 positions match TRBD2. The CDR3 totals 16 residues. Germline-derived CDR1 and CDR2 are DFQATT and SNEGSKA (reference sequence). The trim removed 6 bases at V and 4 bases at J, leaving 7 bases unmatched. The CDR3 sequence: CSAPTSGGAGTGELFF. The CDR3 coding sequence is TGCAGTGCACCGACTAGCGGGGGGGCGGGCACCGGGGAGCTGTTTTTT.

The chain carries TRBV20-1 and TRBJ2-5; TRBD2 aligns across 8 bases. V lost 6 bases to trimming and J lost 5 bases; unmatched junction nucleotides: 17. Germline CDR1 reads DFQATT; CDR2 reads SNEGSKA (reference sequence). CDR3 length equals 16 residues. The CDR3 nucleotides read TGCAGTGCCTCATCCTACCAAGACCGGACTAGCGAGACCCAGTACTTC. It translates to CSASSYQDRTSETQYF.

This clonotype was seen only a few times. The CDR3 here is CASSDGQVETQYF. The DNA for the CDR3 is TGCGCCAGCAGTGATGGGCAGGTGGAGACCCAGTACTTC. The J gene is TRBJ2-5, the V gene TRBV10-1; D gene uncertain. The CDR3 covers 13 residues. Per germline, CDR1 WNHNN and CDR2 SYGVQD (reference sequence). Trimming stripped 3 bases from V and 5 bases from J, with 10 bases between.

This clonotype was seen ten or more times. This rearrangement joins TRBV5-1 to TRBJ2-3, with 13 bases matching TRBD2. This CDR3 has 16 residues. Germline V lookup: CDR1 SGHRS, CDR2 YFSETQ. V lost 3 bases, J lost 2 bases, and 3 bases stayed unmatched. The CDR3 DNA sequence: TGCGCCAGCAGCTCGGGACTAGCGGGATACACAGATACGCAGTATTTT. This encodes CASSSGLAGYTDTQYF.

This chain links TRBV3-1 with TRBJ2-5, with D unresolved. This CDR3 spans 15 amino acids. Trimming removed 3 bases from V and 5 bases from J, with 16 bases in between. Germline CDR1 reads LGHDT; CDR2 reads YNNKEL (reference sequence). CDR3 in amino acids: CASSQQGFLGETQYF. CDR3 coding DNA: TGTGCCAGCAGCCAGCAAGGGTTTCTCGGGGAGACCCAGTACTTC.

This clonotype was observed a handful of times. The chain recombines TRBV20-1 with TRBJ2-1; tentatively, D is TRBD2 (6 bases). The CDR3 spans 15 residues. V gave up 2 bases and J gave up 0 bases, with 11 bases separating them. Germline CDR1 is DFQATT and CDR2 is SNEGSKA (reference sequence). The CDR3 nucleotides are TGCAGTGCTAGACGGCGGGACCGCTCCTACAATGAGCAGTTCTTC. Translation: CSARRRDRSYNEQFF.

This clonotype came up many times. CDR3 in amino acids: CASSLQGLIENTGELFF. CDR3 DNA: TGTGCCAGCAGCTTGCAGGGTCTTATAGAAAACACCGGGGAGCTGTTTTTT. The chain recombines TRBV5-6 with TRBJ2-2; tentatively, D is TRBD1 (5 bases). Trimming cost V 1 base and J 2 bases, with 15 bases left between them. CDR1 and CDR2 from the germline V gene are SGHDT and YYEEEE. This CDR3 has 17 residues.

As to this clonotype: At one end the junction does not follow the germline gene, possibly because of a read error. The rearrangement joins TRBV5-4 to TRBJ2-3; TRBD1 might be the D (6 bases). Germline CDR1 SGHNT, CDR2 YYREEE (reference sequence). The CDR3 runs to 14 residues. Here the CDR3 DNA reads TGTGCCAGCCGCTTCGCCAGGGGCACGGATACGCAGTATTTT. Translated, it gives CASRFARGTDTQYF. The full variable domain, with the rest looked up from reference TRBV5-4 and TRBJ2-3, is ETGVTQSPTHLIKTRGQQVTLRCSSQSGHNTVSWYQQALGQGPQFIFQYYREEENGRGNFPPRFSGLQFPNYSSELNVNALELDDSALYLCASRFARGTDTQYFGPGTRLTVL.

At least ten counts were recorded for this clonotype. V usage is TRBV15 and J usage is TRBJ1-2; D possibly corresponds to TRBD1 (5 bases). This CDR3 contains 14 residues. V lost 0 bases and J lost 2, with 7 bases in between. Germline assignment: CDR1 LNHNV and CDR2 YYDKDF (reference sequence). This CDR3 is CATSRDRGNYGYTF. In nucleotides, the CDR3 is TGTGCCACCAGCAGAGATCGGGGGAACTATGGCTACACCTTC.

This clonotype was detected many times. CDR3 DNA sequence: TGCAGCGGGACCGAGGGGGCGTACTATGGCTACACCTTC. Its translation: CSGTEGAYYGYTF. The chain joins TRBV29-1 to TRBJ1-2, with 7 bases matching TRBD1. This CDR3 has 13 amino acids. Germline loops: CDR1 SQVTM, CDR2 ANQGSEA. Trimming cost V 7 bases and J 3 bases; bases outside gene matches: 8.

The chain links TRBV18 to TRBJ2-1, with D perhaps TRBD1 (5 bases). Trimming cost V 3 bases and J 3 bases, with 9 bases left between them. Per germline, CDR1 KGHSH and CDR2 LQKENI. CDR3 length: 14 amino acids. CDR3 in DNA: TGTGCCAGCTCACCTCGGCAGGGCTACAATGAGCAGTTCTTC. Translating it yields CASSPRQGYNEQFF.

This clonotype has a count of ten or more. One end of the junction does not line up with germline, which may come from a read error. V and J are TRBV7-7 and TRBJ2-1; TRBD1 might be the D (5 bases). CDR3 length: 12 residues. Germline assignment: CDR1 SSHAT and CDR2 FNYEAQ (reference sequence). The CDR3 coding sequence is TGTGCTAGCAGCTCCGATGGGGCAGAGCAGTTCTTC. Protein: CASSSDGAEQFF.

This clonotype was seen only a few times. J is TRBJ2-7 and V is TRBV20-1; D is unresolved. The V end was cut by 6 bases, the J end by 0 bases, with 15 bases between. In germline, CDR1 is DFQATT, CDR2 SNEGSKA (reference sequence). This CDR3 has 14 residues. CDR3 nucleotide sequence: TGCAGTGCCCTCGACCAGTACTCCTCCTACGAGCAGTACTTC. It is translated as CSALDQYSSYEQYF.

The chain carries TRBV20-1 and TRBJ2-1, with a tentative D call TRBD2 (5 bases). Germline V CDR1 and CDR2: DFQATT, SNEGSKA (reference sequence). Trimming removed 6 bases at V and 0 bases at J, with 12 bases between. There are 14 residues in the CDR3. The CDR3 here is CSAPDGGSYNEQFF. The CDR3 DNA sequence: TGCAGTGCCCCCGACGGAGGCTCCTACAATGAGCAGTTCTTC.

This clonotype was seen only a few times. The CDR3 here is CAISESRNFDTDTQYF. The CDR3 DNA is TGTGCCATCAGTGAGTCCAGAAACTTCGACACAGATACGCAGTATTTT. The V gene is TRBV10-3, the J gene TRBJ2-3; D gene ambiguous. Trimming shortened V by 0 bases and J by 2 bases, and 12 bases separated the two germline ends. The CDR3 is made up of 16 amino acids. Germline V lookup: CDR1 ENHRY, CDR2 SYGVKD.

There are a few counts of this clonotype. The rearrangement uses TRBV20-1 and TRBJ2-3, with a possible D match to TRBD2 (6 bases). Trimming cost V 8 bases and J 2 bases, with 14 bases left between them. The germline gives CDR1 DFQATT, CDR2 SNEGSKA (reference sequence). The length of the CDR3 is 13 residues. CDR3 nucleotide sequence: TGCAGTTGGGGGAGGCGGGACACAGATACGCAGTATTTT. Residues: CSWGRRDTDTQYF.

The genes are TRBV12-3 or TRBV12-4 and TRBJ2-1; 7 nucleotides agree with TRBD2. There are 15 residues in the CDR3. V lost 5 bases to trimming and J lost 9 bases; unmatched junction nucleotides: 13. CDR3 sequence: CASSRSQRGPGEQFF. The CDR3 DNA reads TGTGCCAGCAGTCGCAGCCAGCGGGGCCCCGGTGAGCAGTTCTTC.

This clonotype came up a few times. The rearrangement links TRBV12-3 or TRBV12-4 to TRBJ2-5, with TRBD1 matching over 7 bases. The CDR3 runs to 13 residues. The trim removed 6 bases at V and 4 bases at J, leaving 5 bases unmatched. This chain's CDR3 is CASSRQGLETQYF. The CDR3, as DNA: TGTGCCAGCAGCCGACAGGGCCTAGAGACCCAGTACTTC.

This chain connects TRBV15 to TRBJ2-1; 7 positions agree with TRBD1. The germline V gene encodes CDR1 LNHNV and CDR2 YYDKDF (reference sequence). The CDR3 runs to 17 residues. The junction had 13 bases not matched to a gene; V was cut back by 0 bases and J by 8 bases. The CDR3 DNA sequence: TGTGCCACCAGCAGAGATATATTGACAGGGACGGGACATGAGCAGTTCTTC. It codes for CATSRDILTGTGHEQFF.